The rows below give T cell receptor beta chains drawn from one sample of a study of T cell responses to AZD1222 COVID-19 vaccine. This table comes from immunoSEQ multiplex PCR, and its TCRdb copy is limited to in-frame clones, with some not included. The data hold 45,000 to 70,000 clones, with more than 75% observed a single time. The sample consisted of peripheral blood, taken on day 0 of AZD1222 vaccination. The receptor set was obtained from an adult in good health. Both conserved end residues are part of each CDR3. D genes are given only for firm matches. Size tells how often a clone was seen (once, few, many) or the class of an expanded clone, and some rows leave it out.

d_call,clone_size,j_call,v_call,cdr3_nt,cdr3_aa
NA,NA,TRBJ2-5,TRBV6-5,TGTGCCAGCAGCCGCGCCGTCCGGGAGACCCAGTACTTC,CASSRAVRETQYF
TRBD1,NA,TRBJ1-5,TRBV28,TGTGCCAGCAGTGCTTCAGGGGGCAGTCAGCCCCAGCATTTT,CASSASGGSQPQHF
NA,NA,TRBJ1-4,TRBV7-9,TGTGCCAGCAGCTTAGCGGGGAGGACTAATGAAAAACTGTTTTTT,CASSLAGRTNEKLFF
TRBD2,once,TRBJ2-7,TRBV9,TGTGCCAGCAGCCCAGAGTGGGGGACTATCGGAATGGGGGGAACCTACGAGCAGTACTTC,CASSPEWGTIGMGGTYEQYF
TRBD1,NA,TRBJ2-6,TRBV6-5,TGTGCCAGCAGCCAGGGGGCTGGGGCCAACGTCCTGACTTTC,CASSQGAGANVLTF
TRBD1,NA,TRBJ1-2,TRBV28,TGTGCCAGCAGTTCGGGACAGTTCTATGGCTACACCTTC,CASSSGQFYGYTF
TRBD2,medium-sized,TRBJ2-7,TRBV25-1,TGTGCCAGCAGTGAATTGGGACTAGCGGACGAGCAGTACTTC,CASSELGLADEQYF
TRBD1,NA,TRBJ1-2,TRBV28,TGTGCCAGCAGTTTAGGGACAGGGAACTATGGCTACACCTTC,CASSLGTGNYGYTF
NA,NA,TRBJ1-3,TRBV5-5,TGTGCCAGCAGCTGGATAACCGGGACCTCTGGAAACACCATATATTTT,CASSWITGTSGNTIYF
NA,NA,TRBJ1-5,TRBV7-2,TGTGCCAGCAGCTCCCAGCAGGATCAGCCCCAGCATTTT,CASSSQQDQPQHF
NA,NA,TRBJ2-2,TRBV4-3,TGCGCCAGCAGCCAAGAGTCCGGGAGAACCGGGGAGCTGTTTTTT,CASSQESGRTGELFF
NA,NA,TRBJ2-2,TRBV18,TGTGCCAGCTCCGAAGGAACGGGAGACACCGGGGAGCTGTTTTTT,CASSEGTGDTGELFF
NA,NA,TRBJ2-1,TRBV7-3,TGTGCCAGCAGCTTAAATGGGGGTTTAAACAATTACAATGAGCAGTTCTTC,CASSLNGGLNNYNEQFF
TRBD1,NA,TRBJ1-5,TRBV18,TGTGCCAGCTCACCCACAGGGGATCCGAGTCAGCCCCAGCATTTT,CASSPTGDPSQPQHF
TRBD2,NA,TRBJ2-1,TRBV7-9,TGTGCCAGCAGCTTGATCCCCGGGACTAGCGGGCTGAATGAGCAGTTCTTC,CASSLIPGTSGLNEQFF
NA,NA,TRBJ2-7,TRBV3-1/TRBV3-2,TGTGCCAGCAGCCAAGGGGGGGCGTTTAACGAGCAGTACTTC,CASSQGGAFNEQYF